The table lists the clone carrying this TCR beta chain with a few counts. Its target is unknown. The CDR3 sequence is 13 residues long. The germline V and J ends were trimmed by 4 bases and 5 bases, with 14 bases remaining between them. Germline CDR1 reads GTSNPN; CDR2 reads SVGIG (reference sequence). This table comes from immunoSEQ multiplex PCR, and its TCRdb copy is limited to in-frame clones, with some not included. The sample yields tens of thousands of clones, 85% seen once. These data belong to a study of T cell responses to AZD1222 COVID-19 vaccine. Study results and caveats: Spike-wide vaccine-associated CD4 TCRs dominated at 160-218 and 743-854. Clonal diversity was possibly underestimated; the donors were predominantly white British and more often female.

The chain is built from TRBV30 and TRBJ1-1, with D perhaps TRBD1 (5 bases). The specimen was peripheral blood, collected 28 days after the second AZD1222 dose. This receptor was taken from an adult who received the AZD1222 COVID-19 vaccine. The chain's CDR3 is CAWNTGLLTEAFF. In DNA, the CDR3 is TGTGCCTGGAATACAGGCCTATTGACTGAAGCTTTCTTT.